This TCR beta chain was identified during a study of PD-1 blockade in classical Hodgkin lymphoma. Study results and caveats: Later analyses included only patients treated at least 1 year post-ASCT.

Only in-frame clones appear in the TCRdb table, and some are missing; sequencing was by immunoSEQ multiplex PCR. Of tens of thousands of clones listed, 87% were seen once; the top ten hold 7% to 8.5%. Sample time point: cycle 4 day 1 (C4D1), after 6 weeks of nivolumab. With no exception, relapse followed autologous stem cell transplantation in all patients, and brentuximab vedotin exposure varied. Patients had relapsed/refractory classical Hodgkin lymphoma with complete response, partial response or progressive disease as best response. This CDR3 is built from 15 residues. V shed 4 bases, J shed 0 bases, and the junction held 4 bases outside the gene matches. Germline values: CDR1 MNHNY, CDR2 SVGAGI (reference sequence). As concerns this clone: No antigen is known for it.

The material was peripheral blood mononuclear cells (PBMCs), obtained before the fourth cycle of nivolumab. This clonotype originated in a human donor with classical Hodgkin lymphoma. The genes are TRBV6-6 and TRBJ2-3; 7 bases map to TRBD2. The CDR3 region is CASSSGRGSTDTQYF. As DNA, the CDR3 is TGTGCCAGCAGTTCCGGGCGGGGGAGCACAGATACGCAGTATTTT.